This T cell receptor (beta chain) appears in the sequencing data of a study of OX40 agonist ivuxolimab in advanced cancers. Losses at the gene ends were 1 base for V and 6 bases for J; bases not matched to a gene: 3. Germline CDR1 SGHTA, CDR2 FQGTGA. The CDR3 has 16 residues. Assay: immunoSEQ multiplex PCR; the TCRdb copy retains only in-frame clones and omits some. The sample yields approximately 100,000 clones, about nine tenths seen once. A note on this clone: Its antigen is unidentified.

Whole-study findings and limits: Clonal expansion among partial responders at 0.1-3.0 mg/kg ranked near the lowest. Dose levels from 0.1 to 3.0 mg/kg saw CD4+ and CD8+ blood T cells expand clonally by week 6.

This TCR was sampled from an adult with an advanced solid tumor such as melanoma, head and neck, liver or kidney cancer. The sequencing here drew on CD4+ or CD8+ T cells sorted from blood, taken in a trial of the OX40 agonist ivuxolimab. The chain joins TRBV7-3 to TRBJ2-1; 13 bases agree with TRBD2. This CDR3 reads CASSLIGTSGTNEQFF. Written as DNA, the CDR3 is TGTGCCAGCAGCTTAATCGGGACTAGCGGGACCAATGAGCAGTTCTTC.